This TCR beta chain came from a study of CD8 T cells in ankylosing spondylitis. CDR1 is LGHNA, CDR2 YNFKEQ, per germline. Between the trimmed V and J ends, which lost 0 bases and 8 bases, there was a span of 4 bases. The CDR3 spans 11 residues. MiXCR was run by TCRdb on the 5' RACE reads, yielding one entry per CDR3 protein. The profile covers approximately 130,000 distinct CDR3 sequences, with over 9.5% appearing a single time and roughly 4.5% taken by the ten largest. This clonotype has a count of ten or more. The sample consisted of blood, either unsorted or a sorted T cell fraction (not recorded which). The chain uses TRBV4-2 and TRBJ1-2, with D hard to call. This clonotype was obtained from a female donor with ankylosing spondylitis or in good health (not recorded which). The CDR3 bases are TGTGCCAGCAGCCAAGAGGGAGGCTACACCTTC. Amino acids: CASSQEGGYTF.